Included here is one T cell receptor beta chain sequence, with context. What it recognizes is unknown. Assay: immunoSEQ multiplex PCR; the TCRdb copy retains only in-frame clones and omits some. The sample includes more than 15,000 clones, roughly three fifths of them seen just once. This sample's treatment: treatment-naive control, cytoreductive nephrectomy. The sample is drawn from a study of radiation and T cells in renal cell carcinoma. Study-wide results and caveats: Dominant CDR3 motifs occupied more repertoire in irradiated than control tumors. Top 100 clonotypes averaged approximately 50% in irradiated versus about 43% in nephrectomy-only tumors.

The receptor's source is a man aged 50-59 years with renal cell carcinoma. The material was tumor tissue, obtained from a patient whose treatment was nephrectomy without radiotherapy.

DNA of the CDR3: TGTGCCAGCAGCCAAGAGGGGGATGCAGAGACCCAGTACTTC. Translating it yields CASSQEGDAETQYF. The V gene is TRBV4-2, the J gene TRBJ2-5; either TRBD1 or TRBD2 may fit D (5 bases each). V lost 0 bases and J 4 bases, leaving 9 bases between the germline ends. CDR3 size: 14 residues. CDR1 and CDR2 from the germline V gene are LGHNA and YNFKEQ.